The sequence of this T cell receptor beta chain was determined in a study of blood T cell repertoires in COVID-19. Study information: The United States, Italy and Spain were the sources of the acute and convalescent COVID-19 samples. PBMCs, B-cell-depleted T cells, or T cells provided the cDNA or gDNA that made up the material.

As handled by the study authors: Reference gene primer amplification gave estimated nucleated cell counts. Profiling relied on immunoSEQ multiplex PCR, and the TCRdb table lists in-frame clones only, not all of them. V and J calls plus clone size are reproduced from that table; the DNA served to infer D and trimming. Among tens of thousands of clones listed, approximately 82% were seen once. Per the germline V gene, CDR1 is SGHTA and CDR2 is FQGNSA. Trimming took 2 bases from V and 5 from J, leaving 21 bases between them. The CDR3 is 17 residues long. J is TRBJ2-5 and V is TRBV7-2; TRBD1 might be the D (6 bases). The sample taken for sequencing was peripheral blood. The sequence came from a human donor in a cohort sampled during active COVID-19. The CDR3 here is CASSLNVVGAYGETQYF. CDR3 sequence (DNA): TGTGCCAGCAGCTTAAATGTGGTGGGGGCTTATGGTGAGACCCAGTACTTC.